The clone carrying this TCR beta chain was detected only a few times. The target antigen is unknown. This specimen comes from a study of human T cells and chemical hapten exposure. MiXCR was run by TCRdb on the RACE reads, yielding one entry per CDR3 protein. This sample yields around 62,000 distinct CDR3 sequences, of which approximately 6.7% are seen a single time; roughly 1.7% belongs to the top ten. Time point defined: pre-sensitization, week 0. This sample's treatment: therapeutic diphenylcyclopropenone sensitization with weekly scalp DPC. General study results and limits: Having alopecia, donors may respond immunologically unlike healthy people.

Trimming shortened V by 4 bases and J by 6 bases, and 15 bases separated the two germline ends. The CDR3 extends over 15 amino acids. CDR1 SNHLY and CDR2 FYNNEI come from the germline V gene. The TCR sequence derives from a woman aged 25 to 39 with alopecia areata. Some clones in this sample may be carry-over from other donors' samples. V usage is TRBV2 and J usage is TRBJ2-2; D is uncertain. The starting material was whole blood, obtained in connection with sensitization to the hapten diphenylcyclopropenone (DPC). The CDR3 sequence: CASSARPGVAGELFF. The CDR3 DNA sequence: TGTGCCAGCAGTGCTAGACCTGGAGTTGCCGGGGAGCTGTTTTTT.